A single sample is the source of the 24 T cell receptor beta chains below, sequenced in a study of blood T cell repertoires in COVID-19. Using immunoSEQ multiplex PCR, the repertoire was profiled, and TCRdb retains in-frame clones only, with some absent. Altogether about 140,000 clones are present, approximately 80% being singletons, with the ten largest covering 1.6%. Sequences were obtained from peripheral blood. These receptor sequences come from a human donor in a cohort sampled during active COVID-19.

The chain carries TRBV6-5 and TRBJ1-1; 8 nucleotides agree with TRBD1. The V segment lost 0 bases and the J segment 5 bases; nucleotides outside the gene matches: 5. The CDR3 runs 15 residues. Germline lookup yields CDR1 MNHEY and CDR2 SVGAGI. In nucleotides, the CDR3 is TGTGCCAGCAGTTACTCCTCCAGGGGGCCAACTGAAGCTTTCTTT. It is translated as CASSYSSRGPTEAFF.

The V call is TRBV28, the J call TRBJ1-4, with D uncertain. V dropped 10 bases and J dropped 2 bases, with 14 bases sitting between them. Germline CDR1 is MDHEN and CDR2 is SYDVKM. The CDR3 totals 14 residues. CDR3 protein: CAIKRTRTNEKLFF. The CDR3 DNA reads TGTGCCATCAAAAGGACTCGGACTAATGAAAAACTGTTTTTT.

This clone was found once. J is TRBJ2-7 and V is TRBV6-2 or TRBV6-3; TRBD2 agrees at 8 bases. The CDR3 length is 14 residues. CDR1 and CDR2 from the germline V gene are MNHEY and SVGEGT. After removal of 2 bases from V and 7 bases from J, the junction contained 7 bases not matched to a gene. In nucleotides, the CDR3 is TGTGCCAGCAGTTACGGTCGGGAGGGTGAGGAGCAGTACTTC. Protein sequence: CASSYGREGEEQYF.

The V and J genes are TRBV12-3 or TRBV12-4 and TRBJ1-1; possibly TRBD1 for D (5 bases). There are 13 residues in the CDR3. V was trimmed by 6 bases and J by 4 bases, leaving 12 bases between them. The CDR3 protein is CASRGRSTTEAFF. In DNA, the CDR3 is TGTGCCAGCAGGGGGCGGTCGACCACTGAAGCTTTCTTT.

V and J are TRBV6-2 or TRBV6-3 and TRBJ2-3; TRBD2 matches at 10 bases. Germline V gene sequence: CDR1 MNHEY, CDR2 SVGEGT. V shed 5 bases and J 4 bases; nucleotides not matched to a gene: 3. This CDR3 has 14 amino acids. CDR3 region: CASSPGLAPDTQYF. The DNA for the CDR3 is TGTGCCAGCAGTCCGGGACTAGCGCCAGATACGCAGTATTTT.

The chain is built from TRBV9 and TRBJ1-1, with D unresolved. CDR3 size: 15 residues. With 3 bases removed from V and 0 bases from J, the gap between germline ends came to 12 bases. CDR1 is SGDLS, CDR2 YYNGEE, per germline. The CDR3 nucleotides read TGTGCCAGCAGCGCCCTGGGCCAAATGAACACTGAAGCTTTCTTT. Encoded protein: CASSALGQMNTEAFF. The full variable domain, its missing parts supplied by reference TRBV9 and TRBJ1-1, is DSGVTQTPKHLITATGQRVTLRCSPRSGDLSVYWYQQSLDQGLQFLIQYYNGEERAKGNILERFSAQQFPDLHSELNLSSLELGDSALYFCASSALGQMNTEAFFGQGTRLTVV.

V is TRBV7-3 and J is TRBJ2-1; 8 bases fit TRBD2. V shed 5 bases, J shed 0 bases, and the junction held 9 bases outside the gene matches. CDR1 SGHTA and CDR2 FQGTGA come from the germline V gene. The CDR3 is 17 amino acids. The CDR3 sequence is CASSLLGLASSYNEQFF. The CDR3 DNA sequence: TGTGCCAGCAGCCTGCTCGGACTAGCAAGCTCCTACAATGAGCAGTTCTTC. Full variable domain (rest looked up from reference TRBV7-3 and TRBJ2-1): GAGVSQTPSNKVTEKGKYVELRCDPISGHTALYWYRQSLGQGPEFLIYFQGTGAADDSGLPNDRFFAVRPEGSVSTLKIQRTERGDSAVYLCASSLLGLASSYNEQFFGPGTRLTVL.

The J gene is TRBJ2-5, the V gene TRBV7-2; D unclear. Germline CDR1 reads SGHTA; CDR2 reads FQGNSA. CDR3 length equals 13 residues. The V and J ends lost 1 base and 5 bases respectively, with 8 bases between them. The CDR3 here is CASSLDGLETQYF. The CDR3 coding sequence is TGTGCCAGCAGCTTAGACGGGTTGGAGACCCAGTACTTC.

This sequence joins TRBV27 and TRBJ2-1, with 8 bases lining up with TRBD1. Per germline, CDR1 MNHEY and CDR2 SMNVEV (reference sequence). The CDR3 length is 17 residues. With 6 bases clipped from V and 3 bases from J, the junction kept 13 bases outside the gene matches. The CDR3, as DNA: TGTGCCAGCAGCCCAACCCCGGACAGGGCTTACTACAATGAGCAGTTCTTC. Residues: CASSPTPDRAYYNEQFF.

The chain joins TRBV5-1 to TRBJ2-7; no firm D call. V was trimmed by 0 bases and J by 0 bases, leaving 10 bases between them. The CDR3 spans 15 residues. Germline V lookup: CDR1 SGHRS, CDR2 YFSETQ. This CDR3 reads CASSLALSLSYEQYF. The DNA of the CDR3 is TGCGCCAGCAGCTTGGCACTTAGCCTCTCCTACGAGCAGTACTTC.

In the case of this clone: This sample includes further DNA sequences coding for the same CDR3. The rearrangement links TRBV3-1 (or the pseudogene TRBV3-2) to TRBJ1-1, with D hard to call. CDR1 is LGHDT, CDR2 YNNKEL, per germline (reference sequence). With 1 base removed from V and 5 bases from J, the gap between germline ends came to 5 bases. The CDR3 runs 12 residues. The CDR3 DNA reads as TGTGCCAGCAGCCAAGTTCCTACTGAAGCTTTCTTT. Its translation is CASSQVPTEAFF.

The chain combines TRBV21-1 with TRBJ1-3. TRBV21-1 is classified as a pseudogene. The CDR3 covers 18 residues. The CDR3 region is CASSTGRGGILSGNTIYF. The CDR3 coding sequence is TGTGCCAGCAGCACGGGAAGGGGGGGCATCCTATCTGGAAACACCATATATTTT.

The J gene is TRBJ2-7, the V gene TRBV9, with a weak D call TRBD1 (5 bases). From germline, CDR1 is SGDLS and CDR2 YYNGEE. Between the trimmed V and J ends, which lost 7 bases and 6 bases, there was a span of 20 bases. CDR3 length: 14 residues. The CDR3 region has the DNA TGTGCCAGCTCATCACAGGTTACCCCTGGCGAGCAGTACTTC. Translation gives CASSSQVTPGEQYF.

The rearrangement links TRBV14 to TRBJ1-3; D not certain. Germline V gene data show CDR1 as SGHDN and CDR2 as FVKESK. The CDR3 sequence is 13 residues long. Trimming shortened V by 4 bases and J by 4 bases, and 8 bases separated the two germline ends. CDR3 bases: TGTGCCAGCAGCCGGGCCCTGGGAAACACCATATATTTT. This sequence encodes CASSRALGNTIYF.

The genes are TRBV19 and TRBJ1-2, with a possible D match to TRBD1 (6 bases). V was clipped by 1 base and J by 4 bases, with 10 bases between them. Germline-derived CDR1 and CDR2 are LNHDA and SQIVND (reference sequence). The CDR3 length is 14 residues. In nucleotides, the CDR3 is TGTGCCAGTAGTATAGCTACAGGGAGCTATGGCTACACCTTC. Residues: CASSIATGSYGYTF.

V gene TRBV15 combines with J gene TRBJ1-1; the D gene is possibly TRBD1 (5 bases). The ends were cut back, 4 bases at V and 5 bases at J, with 14 bases in the middle. The CDR3 covers 14 residues. The germline V gene has CDR1 LNHNV and CDR2 YYDKDF (reference sequence). CDR3 DNA sequence: TGTGCCACCAGCAACTTAAGGGGTGGTACTGAAGCTTTCTTT. This gives the protein CATSNLRGGTEAFF.

This clone appeared once. V and J are TRBV3-1 (or the pseudogene TRBV3-2) and TRBJ2-3; D call uncertain. V was cut by 4 bases and J by 0 bases, with 11 bases left in between. CDR3 length: 15 residues. From germline, CDR1 is LGHDT and CDR2 YNNKEL (reference sequence). CDR3 sequence (DNA): TGTGCCAGCAGCCGAGGTCCCCTTAGCACAGATACGCAGTATTTT. It yields the protein CASSRGPLSTDTQYF.

The genes are TRBV21-1 and TRBJ1-4. TRBV21-1 is flagged as a pseudogene. The CDR3 spans 15 residues. The CDR3 sequence: CASSKETGTNEKLFF. In DNA, the CDR3 is TGTGCCAGCAGCAAAGAGACCGGGACTAATGAAAAACTGTTTTTT.

The V gene is TRBV11-3, the J gene TRBJ2-2; 8 bases map to TRBD2. Germline V gene sequence: CDR1 SGHNT, CDR2 YENEEA. The CDR3 is made up of 13 amino acids. Losses at the gene ends were 7 bases for V and 8 bases for J; bases not matched to a gene: 6. CDR3 sequence: CASNSGMDGELFF. In DNA, the CDR3 is TGTGCCAGCAATAGCGGGATGGATGGGGAGCTGTTTTTT.

The V gene is TRBV28, the J gene TRBJ1-4, with no clear D. The germline gives CDR1 MDHEN, CDR2 SYDVKM. This CDR3 has 11 amino acids. V was clipped by 5 bases and J by 8 bases, with 6 bases between them. DNA for the CDR3: TGTGCCAGCAGTCTTATGGAAAAACTGTTTTTT. It codes for CASSLMEKLFF.

V and J are TRBV5-6 and TRBJ2-1; D unclear. The V gene's germline CDR1 is SGHDT and CDR2 YYEEEE. This CDR3 is 17 amino acids long. Trimming pared 0 bases from V and 0 bases from J, leaving 13 bases between. CDR3 residues: CASSLAWRISSYNEQFF. The CDR3 DNA is TGTGCCAGCAGCTTGGCCTGGCGGATTAGCTCCTACAATGAGCAGTTCTTC.

V gene TRBV6-5 combines with J gene TRBJ2-7; 9 nucleotides agree with TRBD1. With V trimmed by 4 bases and J by 5 bases, 6 bases remained unmatched. Germline V gene data show CDR1 as MNHEY and CDR2 as SVGAGI. The CDR3 has 14 amino acids. The CDR3 sequence is CASSWDRVINEQYF. In DNA form, the CDR3 reads TGTGCCAGCAGTTGGGACAGGGTAATAAACGAGCAGTACTTC.

The chain joins TRBV19 to TRBJ2-6, with 10 bases aligning to TRBD1. V lost 4 bases and J lost 3; bases outside the gene matches: 12. The germline gives CDR1 LNHDA, CDR2 SQIVND (reference sequence). This CDR3 contains 19 residues. In DNA form, the CDR3 reads TGTGCCAGTAGTACACGTCCCGGGACAGGGGCGGGTGGGGCCAACGTCCTGACTTTC. Translation gives CASSTRPGTGAGGANVLTF.

The chain uses TRBV11-2 and TRBJ2-7; tentative D call: TRBD1 (5 bases). The germline V gene has CDR1 SGHAT and CDR2 FQNNGV. Trimming removed 6 bases at V and 2 bases at J, with 11 bases between. This CDR3 is 13 amino acids long. The CDR3 DNA reads as TGTGCCAGCAGACCAGCAGGGACCTACGAGCAGTACTTC. This translates into CASRPAGTYEQYF.